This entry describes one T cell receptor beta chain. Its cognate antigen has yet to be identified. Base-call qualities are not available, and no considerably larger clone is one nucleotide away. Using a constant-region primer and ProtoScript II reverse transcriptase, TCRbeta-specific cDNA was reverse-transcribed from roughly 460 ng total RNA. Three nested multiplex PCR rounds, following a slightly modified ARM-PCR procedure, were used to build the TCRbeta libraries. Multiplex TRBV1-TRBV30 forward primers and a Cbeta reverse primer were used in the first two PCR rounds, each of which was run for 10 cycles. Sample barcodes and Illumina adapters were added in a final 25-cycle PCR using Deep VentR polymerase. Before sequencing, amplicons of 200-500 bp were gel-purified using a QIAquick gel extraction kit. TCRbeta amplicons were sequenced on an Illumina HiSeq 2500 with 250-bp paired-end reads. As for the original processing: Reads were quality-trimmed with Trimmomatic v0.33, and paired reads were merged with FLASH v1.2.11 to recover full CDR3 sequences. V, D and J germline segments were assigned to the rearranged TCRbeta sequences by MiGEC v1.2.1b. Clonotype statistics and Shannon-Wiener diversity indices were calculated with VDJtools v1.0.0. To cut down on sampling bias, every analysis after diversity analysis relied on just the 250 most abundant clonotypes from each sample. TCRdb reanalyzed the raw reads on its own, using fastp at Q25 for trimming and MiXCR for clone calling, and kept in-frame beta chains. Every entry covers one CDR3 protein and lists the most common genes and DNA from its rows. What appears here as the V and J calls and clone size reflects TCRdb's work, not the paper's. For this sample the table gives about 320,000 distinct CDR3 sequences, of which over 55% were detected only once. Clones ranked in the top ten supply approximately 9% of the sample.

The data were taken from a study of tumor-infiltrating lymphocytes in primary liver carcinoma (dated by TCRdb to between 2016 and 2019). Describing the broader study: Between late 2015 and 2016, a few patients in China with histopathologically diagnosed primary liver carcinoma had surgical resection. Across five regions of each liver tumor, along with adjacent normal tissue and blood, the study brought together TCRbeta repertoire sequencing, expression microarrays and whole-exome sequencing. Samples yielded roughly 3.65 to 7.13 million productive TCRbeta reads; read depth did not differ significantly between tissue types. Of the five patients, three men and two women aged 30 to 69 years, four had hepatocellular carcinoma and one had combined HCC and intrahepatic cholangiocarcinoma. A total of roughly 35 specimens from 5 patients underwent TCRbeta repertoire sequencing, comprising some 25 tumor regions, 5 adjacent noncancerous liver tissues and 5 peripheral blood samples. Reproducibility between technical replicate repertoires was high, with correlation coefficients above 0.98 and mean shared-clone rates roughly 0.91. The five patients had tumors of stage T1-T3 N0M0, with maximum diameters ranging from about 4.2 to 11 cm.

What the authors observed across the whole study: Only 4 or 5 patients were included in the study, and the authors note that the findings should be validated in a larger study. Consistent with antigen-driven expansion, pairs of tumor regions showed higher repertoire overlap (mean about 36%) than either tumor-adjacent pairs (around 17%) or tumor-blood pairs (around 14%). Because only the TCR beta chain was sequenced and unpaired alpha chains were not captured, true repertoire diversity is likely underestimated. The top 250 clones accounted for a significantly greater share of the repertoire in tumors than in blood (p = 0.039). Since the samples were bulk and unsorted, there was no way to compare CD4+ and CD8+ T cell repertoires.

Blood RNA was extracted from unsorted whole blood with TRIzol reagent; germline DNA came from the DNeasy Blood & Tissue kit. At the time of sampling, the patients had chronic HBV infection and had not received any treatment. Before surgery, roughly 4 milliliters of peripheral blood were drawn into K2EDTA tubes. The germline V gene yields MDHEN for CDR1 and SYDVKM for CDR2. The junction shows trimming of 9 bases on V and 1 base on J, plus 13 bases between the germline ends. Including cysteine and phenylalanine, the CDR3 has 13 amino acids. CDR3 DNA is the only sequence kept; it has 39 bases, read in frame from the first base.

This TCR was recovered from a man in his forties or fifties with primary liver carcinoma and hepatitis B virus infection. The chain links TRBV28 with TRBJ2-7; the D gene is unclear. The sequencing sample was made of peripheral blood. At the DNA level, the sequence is TGTGCCAGTACCCTCAATCCTTCCTACGAGCAGTACTTC. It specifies CASTLNPSYEQYF.